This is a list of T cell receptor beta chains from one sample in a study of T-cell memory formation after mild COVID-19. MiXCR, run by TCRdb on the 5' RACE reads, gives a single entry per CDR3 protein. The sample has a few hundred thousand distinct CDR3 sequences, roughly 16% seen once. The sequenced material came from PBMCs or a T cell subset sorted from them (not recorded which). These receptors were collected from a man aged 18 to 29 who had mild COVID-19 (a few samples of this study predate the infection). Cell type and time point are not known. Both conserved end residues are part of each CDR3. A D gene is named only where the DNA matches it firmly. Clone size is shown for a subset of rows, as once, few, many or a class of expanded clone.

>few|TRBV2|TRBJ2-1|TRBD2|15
TGTGCCAGCAGTCGGACTAGCGGGGGAAGGAATGAGCAGTTCTTC
CASSRTSGGRNEQFF
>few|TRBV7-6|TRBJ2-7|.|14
TGTGCCAGCAGCTTAGCGGGAGAGGACGACGAGCAGTACTTC
CASSLAGEDDEQYF
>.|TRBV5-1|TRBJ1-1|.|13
TGCGCCAGCAGCTGGACAGTCTACACTGAAGCTTTCTTT
CASSWTVYTEAFF
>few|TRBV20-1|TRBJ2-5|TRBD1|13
TGCAGTGCTAGAGATGACAGGGGGGAGACCCAGTACTTC
CSARDDRGETQYF
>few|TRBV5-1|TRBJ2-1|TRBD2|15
TGCGCCAGCAGCTTGGCTGGGACTAGTCCTGATGAGCAGTTCTTC
CASSLAGTSPDEQFF
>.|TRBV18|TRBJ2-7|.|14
TGTGCCAGCTCACAAGGCCGGGACACCTACGAGCAGTACTTC
CASSQGRDTYEQYF
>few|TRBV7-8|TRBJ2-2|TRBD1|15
TGTGCCAGCCGGGGCGGACAGGGAATGGCCGGGGAGCTGTTTTTT
CASRGGQGMAGELFF
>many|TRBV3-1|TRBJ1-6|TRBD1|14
TGTGCCAGCAGCCAGGGGACAGGGGGCTCACCCCTCCACTTT
CASSQGTGGSPLHF
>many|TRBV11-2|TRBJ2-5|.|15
TGTGCCAGCAGCTTAGGCGACAGGCTCCTAGAGACCCAGTACTTC
CASSLGDRLLETQYF
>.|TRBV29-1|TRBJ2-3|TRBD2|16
TGCAGCGTTGAAGGTCGAGGGCGGGGGGGCACAGATACGCAGTATTTT
CSVEGRGRGGTDTQYF